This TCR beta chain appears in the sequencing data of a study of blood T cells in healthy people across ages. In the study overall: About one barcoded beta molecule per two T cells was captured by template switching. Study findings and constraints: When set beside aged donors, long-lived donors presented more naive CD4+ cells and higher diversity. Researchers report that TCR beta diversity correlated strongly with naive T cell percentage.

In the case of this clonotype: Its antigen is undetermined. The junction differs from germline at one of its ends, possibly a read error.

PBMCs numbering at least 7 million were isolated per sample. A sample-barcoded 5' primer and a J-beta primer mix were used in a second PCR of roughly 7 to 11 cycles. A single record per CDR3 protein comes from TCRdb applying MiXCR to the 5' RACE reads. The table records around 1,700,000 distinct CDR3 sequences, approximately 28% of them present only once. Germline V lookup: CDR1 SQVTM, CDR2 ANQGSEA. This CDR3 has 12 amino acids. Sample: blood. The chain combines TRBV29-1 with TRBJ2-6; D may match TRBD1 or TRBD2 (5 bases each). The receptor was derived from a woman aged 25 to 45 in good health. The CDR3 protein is CSVLSGANALTF. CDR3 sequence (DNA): TGCAGCGTGTTATCCGGGGCCAACGCCCTGACTTTC. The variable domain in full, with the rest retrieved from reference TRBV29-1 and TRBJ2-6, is SAVISQKPSRDICQRGTSLTIQCQVDSQVTMMFWYRQQPGQSLTLIATANQGSEATYESGFVIDKFPISRPNLTFSTLTVSNMSPEDSSIYLCSVLSGANALTFGAGSRLTVL.